This T cell receptor (beta chain) was identified during a study of PD-L1 blockade in urothelial cancer. Study in general: Male sex and bladder-origin urothelial cancer characterized about 90% of the roughly 30 patients.

Germline V gene data show CDR1 as SGHTA and CDR2 as FQGTGA. The CDR3 covers 15 residues. Trimming took 5 bases from V and 2 from J, leaving 16 bases between them. Study-wide results and limits: Improved survival was predicted by pretreatment blood TCR clonality below the median.

Synthetic TCR analog templates were spiked into each PCR. The assay was immunoSEQ multiplex PCR, and TCRdb's table has in-frame clones only and misses some. The repertoire holds about 120,000 clones, with roughly 89% as singletons. Note on this clone: Its antigen remains unknown.

Specified time point: peripheral blood 6 weeks after treatment start. Specimen: PBMCs, collected around atezolizumab (anti-PD-L1) treatment. The chain employs TRBV7-3 and TRBJ2-7, with no clear D. The clonotype was recovered from a man in his sixties with urothelial cancer. The CDR3 region has the DNA TGTGCCAGCAGCCAAAACCCCGCAGGCGCCTACGAGCAGTACTTC. It translates to CASSQNPAGAYEQYF.